Each of the 25 T cell receptor beta chains below was sequenced from the same sample in a study of cytomegalovirus exposure and HLA in healthy donors. PCR used 60 Vbeta primers and 13 Jbeta primers. TCRdb's copy holds only in-frame clones and misses some; the assay was immunoSEQ multiplex PCR. The sample gives under 130,000 clones, 76% of which show up once; about a tenth is in the top ten. The sequencing input was PBMCs. The receptor set was obtained from a woman under 30 in good health and CMV-seropositive.

The J gene is TRBJ1-2, the V gene TRBV2; D might be TRBD1 (6 bases). V gave up 11 bases and J gave up 6 bases, with 25 bases separating them. Germline CDR1 SNHLY, CDR2 FYNNEI. CDR3 length: 15 amino acids. The CDR3: CASQIKGRGWDGYTF. The CDR3 nucleotides read TGTGCCTCCCAAATCAAGGGCAGGGGATGGGATGGCTACACCTTC.

This chain connects TRBV4-1 to TRBJ1-1, with a possible D match to TRBD1 (6 bases). Germline assignment: CDR1 MGHRA and CDR2 YSYEKL. The CDR3 spans 14 residues. Trimming took off 1 base at V and 2 bases at J, with 8 bases between the two ends. CDR3 amino acids: CASSQVQGNTEAFF. The CDR3 DNA is TGCGCCAGCAGCCAAGTACAGGGAAACACTGAAGCTTTCTTT.

This chain uses TRBV5-1 with TRBJ1-1; D might be TRBD1 (5 bases). Germline values: CDR1 SGHRS, CDR2 YFSETQ. The V end was cut by 4 bases, the J end by 1 base, with 8 bases between. This CDR3 is 13 amino acids long. The CDR3 DNA sequence: TGCGCCAGCAGCCGCGGACAGAACACTGAAGCTTTCTTT. Its protein product is CASSRGQNTEAFF.

A note on this clone: At one end the junction does not follow the germline gene, possibly because of a read error. Additional DNA sequences in this sample encode the identical CDR3. This chain connects TRBV5-8 to TRBJ1-5, with 9 bases identical to TRBD1. The CDR3 is made up of 16 amino acids. The germline V gene encodes CDR1 SGHTS and CDR2 YDEGEE. The CDR3 spells CASSRVMDRGNQPQHF. CDR3 DNA: TGTGCCAGCAGCCGAGTAATGGACAGGGGAAATCAGCCTCAGCATTTT.

The V call is TRBV5-1, the J call TRBJ2-5, with 13 bases identical to TRBD2. Germline V gene sequence: CDR1 SGHRS, CDR2 YFSETQ. This CDR3 contains 16 residues. Trimming took 2 bases from V and 5 from J; bases not matched to a gene: 6. The CDR3 nucleotides read TGCGCCAGCAGCTTTTTTACTAGCGGGGGGGCGGAGACCCAGTACTTC. Translation: CASSFFTSGGAETQYF.

V gene TRBV6-5 combines with J gene TRBJ2-2; 7 nucleotides match TRBD2. The germline V gene encodes CDR1 MNHEY and CDR2 SVGAGI. This CDR3 is 16 amino acids long. The V segment lost 1 base and the J segment 5 bases; nucleotides outside the gene matches: 7. The CDR3 is CASSYWAGVRTGELFF. In DNA form, the CDR3 reads TGTGCCAGCAGTTACTGGGCGGGAGTGAGGACCGGGGAGCTGTTTTTT.

The table lists this clone with a few counts. CDR3 bases: TGTGCCAGCAGTGCTACCCTCCCTCCCCGCCCCACCTTC. It encodes CASSATLPPRPTF. This chain uses TRBV27 with TRBJ1-2, with D unclear. The ends were cut back, 5 bases at V and 13 bases at J, with 20 bases in the middle. This CDR3 region has 13 residues. In germline, CDR1 is MNHEY, CDR2 SMNVEV (reference sequence).

The chain employs TRBV10-3 and TRBJ2-7; D perhaps matches TRBD2 (6 bases). CDR1 is ENHRY and CDR2 is SYGVKD in the germline V gene. CDR3 length: 15 amino acids. The ends were cut back, 6 bases at V and 2 bases at J, with 17 bases in the middle. The CDR3 bases are TGTGCCATCAGCCAAGAAGGGGAGGCGACCTACGAGCAGTACTTC. Its translation: CAISQEGEATYEQYF.

The chain joins TRBV7-2 to TRBJ1-1, with D possibly being TRBD1 (5 bases). This CDR3 is built from 17 residues. The V end was cut by 6 bases, the J end by 4 bases, with 24 bases between. The germline V gene encodes CDR1 SGHTA and CDR2 FQGNSA. CDR3 nucleotides: TGTGCCAGCAGACCCATCGGGGGAGTGGGTCGGATCACTGAAGCTTTCTTT. It translates to CASRPIGGVGRITEAFF. The complete variable domain, with remaining parts taken from reference TRBV7-2 and TRBJ1-1, reads GAGVSQSPSNKVTEKGKDVELRCDPISGHTALYWYRQSLGQGLEFLIYFQGNSAPDKSGLPSDRFSAERTGGSVSTLTIQRTQQEDSAVYLCASRPIGGVGRITEAFFGQGTRLTVV.

This chain joins TRBV7-2 and TRBJ2-1; D is undetermined. The CDR3 contains 13 residues. Germline V gives CDR1 SGHTA, CDR2 FQGNSA. V shed 3 bases and J shed 4 bases, with 7 bases lying between them. The CDR3 DNA sequence: TGTGCCAGCAGCTTTACAGTTTACAATGAGCAGTTCTTC. Protein sequence: CASSFTVYNEQFF.

This chain uses TRBV27 with TRBJ2-2, with D maybe TRBD2 (5 bases). Germline CDR1 and CDR2: MNHEY and SMNVEV (reference sequence). Trimming took off 5 bases at V and 5 bases at J, with 6 bases between the two ends. The CDR3 contains 12 residues. The CDR3 DNA is TGTGCCAGCAGTCCGGGGACCGGGGAGCTGTTTTTT. It is translated as CASSPGTGELFF.

The chain uses TRBV10-3 and TRBJ1-3, with 10 bases matching TRBD1. Trimming at V came to 6 bases and at J to 0 bases, leaving 5 bases not matched to a gene. The length of the CDR3 is 16 residues. CDR1 ENHRY and CDR2 SYGVKD come from the germline V gene. CDR3 DNA: TGTGCCATCAGGGACAGGGGGGATAGCTCTGGAAACACCATATATTTT. This encodes CAIRDRGDSSGNTIYF.

The rearrangement uses TRBV5-1 and TRBJ1-4; the D gene is possibly TRBD1 (5 bases). Germline CDR1 is SGHRS and CDR2 is YFSETQ. Trimming shortened V by 1 base and J by 6 bases, and 10 bases separated the two germline ends. This CDR3 is built from 14 residues. The CDR3 DNA follows: TGCGCCAGCAGCTTGTACGGGACTGATGAAAAACTGTTTTTT. This translates into CASSLYGTDEKLFF.

The CDR3 sequence: CASSLFGARSKEAFF. The CDR3 DNA reads as TGTGCCAGCAGCTTATTCGGTGCTAGGTCCAAAGAAGCTTTCTTT. J is TRBJ1-1 and V is TRBV7-3; D is unresolved. This CDR3 comprises 15 residues. Germline CDR1 SGHTA, CDR2 FQGTGA. Trimming stripped 2 bases from V and 8 bases from J, with 18 bases between. Filled out from reference TRBV7-3 and TRBJ1-1, the complete variable domain reads GAGVSQTPSNKVTEKGKYVELRCDPISGHTALYWYRQSLGQGPEFLIYFQGTGAADDSGLPNDRFFAVRPEGSVSTLKIQRTERGDSAVYLCASSLFGARSKEAFFGQGTRLTVV.

The chain couples TRBV10-1 to TRBJ2-1; TRBD2 agrees at 9 bases. Trimming at V came to 4 bases and at J to 1 base, leaving 5 bases not matched to a gene. CDR1 and CDR2 (germline): WNHNN, SYGVQD (reference sequence). The CDR3 runs to 16 residues. The chain's CDR3 is CASSATSGPSYNEQFF. The CDR3 DNA reads as TGCGCCAGCAGTGCGACTAGCGGACCATCCTACAATGAGCAGTTCTTC.

The gene calls are TRBV29-1 and TRBJ1-2, with unresolved D. V was clipped by 1 base and J by 8 bases, with 8 bases between them. This CDR3 is built from 11 residues. The germline gives CDR1 SQVTM, CDR2 ANQGSEA. CDR3 loop: CSVEAPGGYTF. CDR3 nucleotide sequence: TGCAGCGTTGAAGCCCCGGGGGGCTACACCTTC.

The chain uses TRBV6-5 and TRBJ2-1; 9 positions agree with TRBD2. The germline V gene encodes CDR1 MNHEY and CDR2 SVGAGI. This CDR3 comprises 14 residues. With 6 bases clipped from V and 6 bases from J, the junction kept 6 bases outside the gene matches. CDR3 sequence (DNA): TGTGCCAGCAGCTTCCGGGGACTAGCCAATGAGCAGTTCTTC. Translating gives CASSFRGLANEQFF.

The chain carries TRBV9 and TRBJ2-5; 8 nucleotides line up with TRBD2. V was clipped by 0 bases and J by 5 bases; unmatched bases: 12. The germline gives CDR1 SGDLS, CDR2 YYNGEE. The CDR3 runs to 17 residues. Here the CDR3 reads CASSVGGLAGFTETQYF. The CDR3 DNA reads TGTGCCAGCAGCGTAGGAGGTTTAGCGGGATTCACGGAGACCCAGTACTTC.

This clone has just a few counts. CDR3 in amino acids: CASSIKRGSEAFF. The CDR3 DNA follows: TGTGCCAGTAGTATAAAACGAGGTTCTGAAGCTTTCTTT. The rearrangement links TRBV19 to TRBJ1-1; no clear D. Per the germline V gene, CDR1 is LNHDA and CDR2 is SQIVND (reference sequence). The V gene lost 2 bases and the J gene lost 6 bases, with 10 bases spanning the gap. The CDR3 is 13 residues long. The variable domain in full, with the rest retrieved from reference TRBV19 and TRBJ1-1, is DGGITQSPKYLFRKEGQNVTLSCEQNLNHDAMYWYRQDPGQGLRLIYYSQIVNDFQKGDIAEGYSVSREKKESFPLTVTSAQKNPTAFYLCASSIKRGSEAFFGQGTRLTVV.

This chain uses TRBV2 with TRBJ1-2, with 9 bases fitting TRBD1. Germline assignment: CDR1 SNHLY and CDR2 FYNNEI. V lost 4 bases to trimming and J lost 4 bases; unmatched junction nucleotides: 4. The CDR3 is 14 amino acids. DNA for the CDR3: TGTGCCAGCAGTGTGATGACAGGGGGCTATGGCTACACCTTC. Translation: CASSVMTGGYGYTF. The full variable domain, rest sourced from reference TRBV2 and TRBJ1-2, is EPEVTQTPSHQVTQMGQEVILRCVPISNHLYFYWYRQILGQKVEFLVSFYNNEISEKSEIFDDQFSVERPDGSNFTLKIRSTKLEDSAMYFCASSVMTGGYGYTFGSGTRLTVV.

This chain uses TRBV27 with TRBJ1-5; 9 bases are shared with TRBD1. V was clipped by 6 bases and J by 3 bases; unmatched bases: 9. Germline CDR1 MNHEY, CDR2 SMNVEV (reference sequence). The CDR3 extends over 16 amino acids. CDR3 amino acids: CASRRGQGRNNQPQHF. The CDR3 DNA is TGTGCCAGCAGGAGGGGACAGGGACGGAACAATCAGCCCCAGCATTTT.

V and J are TRBV6-5 and TRBJ2-2; a weak D match, TRBD2 (5 bases). V was clipped by 2 bases and J by 7 bases, with 14 bases between them. The CDR3 is 15 amino acids. Germline loops: CDR1 MNHEY, CDR2 SVGAGI. The DNA of the CDR3 is TGTGCCAGCAGTTACGGCTGGGTTGGAGGCGGGGAGCTGTTTTTT. It is translated as CASSYGWVGGGELFF.

This chain joins TRBV12-5 and TRBJ1-2, with 9 nucleotides matching TRBD1. The germline CDR1 and CDR2 sequences are LGHNT and FRNRAP. The V segment lost 9 bases and the J segment 7 bases; nucleotides outside the gene matches: 9. This CDR3 contains 13 residues. CDR3 sequence (DNA): TGTGCTAGCGGGACAGGGTTAATTGGTGGCTACACCTTC. Translation gives CASGTGLIGGYTF.

J is TRBJ2-1 and V is TRBV5-1; 13 positions agree with TRBD2. V gave up 4 bases and J gave up 8 bases; unmatched junction bases: 12. The length of the CDR3 is 17 residues. CDR1 is SGHRS and CDR2 is YFSETQ in the germline V gene. Here the CDR3 DNA reads TGCGCCAGCAGCGGAGGACTAGCGGGAGCCACAGGCCATGAGCAGTTCTTC. Translating gives CASSGGLAGATGHEQFF.

The chain couples TRBV19 to TRBJ2-3, with D possibly TRBD2 on 6 matching bases. The V and J ends lost 1 base and 0 bases respectively, with 8 bases between them. Germline assignment: CDR1 LNHDA and CDR2 SQIVND (reference sequence). CDR3 length: 15 amino acids. The CDR3 DNA follows: TGTGCCAGTAGTATAGTCGGGGGTAGCACAGATACGCAGTATTTT. This gives the protein CASSIVGGSTDTQYF.